This TCR beta chain was identified during a study of shared T cell receptors in the human thymus. Measured with immunoSEQ multiplex PCR; TCRdb has only the in-frame clones, and not every one. The sample lists hundreds of thousands of clones, 70% to 80% occurring once. Germline V gives CDR1 SGHVS, CDR2 FQNEAQ. The V and J ends lost 5 bases and 2 bases, in that order; junction bases with no gene match: 5. The CDR3 runs 15 residues. This same sample was also taken into another study, of human thymus T cells. That source reports: Surgeons resected thymus tissue during corrective heart surgery. Thymic and blood repertoires seemed to show skewed V and J gene use. Related research found strongly overlapping thymic repertoires in unrelated individuals.

The receptor's source is a boy under two years old with a congenital heart defect. V and J are TRBV7-8 and TRBJ2-7; 11 bases fit TRBD2. The sequencing sample was made of thymocytes. The CDR3: CASSQGLAGPYEQYF. As DNA, the CDR3 is TGTGCCAGCAGCCAAGGACTAGCGGGCCCCTACGAGCAGTACTTC.